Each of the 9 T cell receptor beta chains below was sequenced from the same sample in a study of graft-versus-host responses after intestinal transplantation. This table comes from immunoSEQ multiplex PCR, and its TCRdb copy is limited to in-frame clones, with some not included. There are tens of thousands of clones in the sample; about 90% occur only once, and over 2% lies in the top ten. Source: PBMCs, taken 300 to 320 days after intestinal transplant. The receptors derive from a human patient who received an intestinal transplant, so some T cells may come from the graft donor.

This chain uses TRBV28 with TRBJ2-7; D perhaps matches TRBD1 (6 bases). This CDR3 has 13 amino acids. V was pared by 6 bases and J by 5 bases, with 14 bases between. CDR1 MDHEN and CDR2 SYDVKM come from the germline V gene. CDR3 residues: CASRAGQYHEQYF. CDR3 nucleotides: TGTGCCAGCAGGGCCGGACAGTACCACGAGCAGTACTTC.

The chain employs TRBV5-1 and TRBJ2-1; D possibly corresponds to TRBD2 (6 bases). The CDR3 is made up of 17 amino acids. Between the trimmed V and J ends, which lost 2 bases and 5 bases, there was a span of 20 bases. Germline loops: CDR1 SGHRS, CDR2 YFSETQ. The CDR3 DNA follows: TGCGCCAGCAGCTTAGTACTAGTAAGTCGGGGGAACAATGAGCAGTTCTTC. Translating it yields CASSLVLVSRGNNEQFF.

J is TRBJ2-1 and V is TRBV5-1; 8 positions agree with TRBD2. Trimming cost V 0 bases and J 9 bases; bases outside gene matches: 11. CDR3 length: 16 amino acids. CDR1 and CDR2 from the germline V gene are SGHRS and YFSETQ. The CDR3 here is CASSLEASGSSLEQFF. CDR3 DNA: TGCGCCAGCAGCTTGGAAGCCAGCGGGAGTAGTCTTGAGCAGTTCTTC.

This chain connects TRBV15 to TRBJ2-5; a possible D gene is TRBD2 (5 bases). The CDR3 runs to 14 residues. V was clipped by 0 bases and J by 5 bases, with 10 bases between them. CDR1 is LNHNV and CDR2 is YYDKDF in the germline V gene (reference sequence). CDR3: CATSRDPSLETQYF. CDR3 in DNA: TGTGCCACCAGCAGAGATCCTAGCCTTGAGACCCAGTACTTC.

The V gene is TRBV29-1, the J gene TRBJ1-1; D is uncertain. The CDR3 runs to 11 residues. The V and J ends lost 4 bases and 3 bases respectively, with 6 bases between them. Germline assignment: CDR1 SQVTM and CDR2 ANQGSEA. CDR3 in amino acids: CSVGGYTEAFF. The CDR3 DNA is TGCAGCGTTGGCGGATACACTGAAGCTTTCTTT. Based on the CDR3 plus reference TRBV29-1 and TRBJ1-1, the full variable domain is SAVISQKPSRDICQRGTSLTIQCQVDSQVTMMFWYRQQPGQSLTLIATANQGSEATYESGFVIDKFPISRPNLTFSTLTVSNMSPEDSSIYLCSVGGYTEAFFGQGTRLTVV.

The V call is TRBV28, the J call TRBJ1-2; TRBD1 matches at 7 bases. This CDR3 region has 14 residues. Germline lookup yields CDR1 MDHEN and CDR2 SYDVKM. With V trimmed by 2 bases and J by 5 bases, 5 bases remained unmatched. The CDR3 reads CASSLGQQGYGYTF. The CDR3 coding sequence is TGTGCCAGCAGTTTAGGTCAACAGGGGTATGGCTACACCTTC.

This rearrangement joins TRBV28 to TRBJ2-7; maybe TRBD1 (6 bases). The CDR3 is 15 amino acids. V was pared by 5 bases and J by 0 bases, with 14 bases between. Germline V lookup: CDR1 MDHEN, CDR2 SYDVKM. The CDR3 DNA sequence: TGTGCCAGCAGTATTTACGGGACATCCTCCTACGAGCAGTACTTC. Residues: CASSIYGTSSYEQYF.

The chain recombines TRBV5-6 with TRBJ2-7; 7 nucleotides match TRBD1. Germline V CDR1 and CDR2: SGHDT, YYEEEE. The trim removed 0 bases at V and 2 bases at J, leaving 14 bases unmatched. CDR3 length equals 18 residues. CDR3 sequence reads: CASSLEAPTRTGPYEQYF. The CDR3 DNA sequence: TGTGCCAGCAGCTTGGAAGCCCCAACGCGGACAGGCCCCTACGAGCAGTACTTC.

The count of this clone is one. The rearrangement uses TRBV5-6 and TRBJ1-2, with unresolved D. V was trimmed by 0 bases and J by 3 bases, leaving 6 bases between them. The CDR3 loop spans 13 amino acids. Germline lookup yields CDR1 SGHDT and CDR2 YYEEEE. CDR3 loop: CASSLVGYYGYTF. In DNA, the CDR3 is TGTGCCAGCAGCTTGGTTGGTTACTATGGCTACACCTTC.